This TCR beta chain is drawn from a study of graft-versus-host responses after intestinal transplantation. Study details: Isolated intestinal, liver-intestinal, or multivisceral transplants were what recipients had. Every recipient had anti-thymocyte globulin induction and 2 to 4 years of tacrolimus plus steroids.

About this clone itself: The antigen remains unidentified.

Measured with immunoSEQ multiplex PCR; TCRdb has only the in-frame clones, and not every one. The data contain over 65,000 clones, 75% to 95% of them singletons. This CDR3 comprises 14 residues. V was trimmed by 6 bases and J by 6 bases, leaving 18 bases between them. CDR1 is LGHNA, CDR2 YNFKEQ, per germline. General study results and limits: Allograft graft-versus-host to host-versus-graft clonal ratios ran high in patients with graft-donor T cell macrochimerism. An association linked early post-transplant HvG declines with peak circulating GvH clone levels.

This TCR derives from a human donor who was the organ donor for an intestinal transplant. J is TRBJ2-7 and V is TRBV4-2, with a weak D call TRBD2 (6 bases). The sample in question was unstimulated CD8+ T cells sorted from spleen or lymph node cells, obtained before transplant. CDR3 nucleotide sequence: TGTGCCAGCAGGTACCTAGGGGAGGCTGGCGAGCAGTACTTC. Amino acids: CASRYLGEAGEQYF.